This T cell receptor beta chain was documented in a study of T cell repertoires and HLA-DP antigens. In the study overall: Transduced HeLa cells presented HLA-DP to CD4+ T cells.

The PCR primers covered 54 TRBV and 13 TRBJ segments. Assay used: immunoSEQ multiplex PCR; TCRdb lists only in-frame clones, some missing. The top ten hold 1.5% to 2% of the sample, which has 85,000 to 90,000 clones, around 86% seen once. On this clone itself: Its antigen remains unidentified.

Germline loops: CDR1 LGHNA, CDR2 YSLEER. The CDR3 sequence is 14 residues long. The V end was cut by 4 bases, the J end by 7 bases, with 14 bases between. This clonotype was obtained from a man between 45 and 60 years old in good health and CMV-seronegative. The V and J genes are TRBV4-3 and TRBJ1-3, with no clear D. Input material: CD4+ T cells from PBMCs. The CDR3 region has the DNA TGCGCCAGCAGCCTTGGCCTGGGTGGTAACACCATATATTTT. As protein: CASSLGLGGNTIYF.